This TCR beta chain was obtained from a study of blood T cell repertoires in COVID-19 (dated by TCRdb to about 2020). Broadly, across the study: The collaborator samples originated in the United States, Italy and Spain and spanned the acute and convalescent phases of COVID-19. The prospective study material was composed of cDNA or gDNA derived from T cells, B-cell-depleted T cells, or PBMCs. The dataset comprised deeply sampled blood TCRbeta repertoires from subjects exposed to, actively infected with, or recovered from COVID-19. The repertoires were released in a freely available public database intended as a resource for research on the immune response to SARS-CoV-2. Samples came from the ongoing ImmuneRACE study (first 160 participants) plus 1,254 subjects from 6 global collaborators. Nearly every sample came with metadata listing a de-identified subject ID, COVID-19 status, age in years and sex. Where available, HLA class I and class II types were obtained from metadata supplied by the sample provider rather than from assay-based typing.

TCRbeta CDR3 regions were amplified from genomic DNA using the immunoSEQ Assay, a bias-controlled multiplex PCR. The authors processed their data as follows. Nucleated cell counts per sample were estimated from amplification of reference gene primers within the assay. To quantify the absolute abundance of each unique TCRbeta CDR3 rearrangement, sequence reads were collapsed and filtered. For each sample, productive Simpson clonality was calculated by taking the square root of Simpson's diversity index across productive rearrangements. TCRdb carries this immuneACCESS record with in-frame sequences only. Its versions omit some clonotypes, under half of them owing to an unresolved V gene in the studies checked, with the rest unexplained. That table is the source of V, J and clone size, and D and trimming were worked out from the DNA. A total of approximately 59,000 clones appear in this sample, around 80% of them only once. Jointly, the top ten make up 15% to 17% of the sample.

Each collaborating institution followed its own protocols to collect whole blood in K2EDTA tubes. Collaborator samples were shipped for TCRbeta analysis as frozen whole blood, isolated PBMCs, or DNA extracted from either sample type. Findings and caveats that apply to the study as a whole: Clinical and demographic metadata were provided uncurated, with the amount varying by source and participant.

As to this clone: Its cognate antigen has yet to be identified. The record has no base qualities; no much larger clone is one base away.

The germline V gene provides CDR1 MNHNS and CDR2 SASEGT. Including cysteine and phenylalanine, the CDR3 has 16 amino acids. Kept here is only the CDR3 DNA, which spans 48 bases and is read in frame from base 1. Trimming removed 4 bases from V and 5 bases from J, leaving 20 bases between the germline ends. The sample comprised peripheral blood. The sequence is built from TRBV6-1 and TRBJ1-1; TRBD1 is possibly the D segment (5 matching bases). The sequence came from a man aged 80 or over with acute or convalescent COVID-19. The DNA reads TGTGCCAGCAGTGGGGGCCCCGGGGGAGTATGGACTGAAGCTTTCTTT. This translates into CASSGGPGGVWTEAFF.